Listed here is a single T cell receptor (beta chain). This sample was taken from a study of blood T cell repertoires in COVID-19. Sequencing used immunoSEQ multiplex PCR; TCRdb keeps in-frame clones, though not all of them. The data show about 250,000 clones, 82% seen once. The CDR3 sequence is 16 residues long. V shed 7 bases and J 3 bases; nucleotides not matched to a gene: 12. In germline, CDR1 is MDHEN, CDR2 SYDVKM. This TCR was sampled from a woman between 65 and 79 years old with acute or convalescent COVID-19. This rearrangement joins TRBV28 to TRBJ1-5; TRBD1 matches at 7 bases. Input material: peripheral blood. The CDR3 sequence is CASTSHFGTDNQPQHF. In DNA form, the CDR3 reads TGTGCCAGCACCTCCCATTTCGGGACAGACAATCAGCCCCAGCATTTT.